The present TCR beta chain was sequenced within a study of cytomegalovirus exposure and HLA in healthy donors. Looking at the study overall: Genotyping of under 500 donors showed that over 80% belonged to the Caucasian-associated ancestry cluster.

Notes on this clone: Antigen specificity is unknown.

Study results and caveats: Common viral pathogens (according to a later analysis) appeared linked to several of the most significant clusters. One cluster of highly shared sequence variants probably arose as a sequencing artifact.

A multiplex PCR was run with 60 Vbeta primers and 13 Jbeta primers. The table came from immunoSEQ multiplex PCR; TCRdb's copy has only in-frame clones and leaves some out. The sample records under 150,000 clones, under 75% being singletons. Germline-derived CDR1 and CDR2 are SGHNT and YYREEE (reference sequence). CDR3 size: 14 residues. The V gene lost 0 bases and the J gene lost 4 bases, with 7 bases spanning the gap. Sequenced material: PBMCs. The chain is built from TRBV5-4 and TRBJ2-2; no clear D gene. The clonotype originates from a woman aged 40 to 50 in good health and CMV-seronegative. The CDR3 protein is CASSLEASTGELFF. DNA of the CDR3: TGTGCCAGCAGCTTGGAGGCTAGCACCGGGGAGCTGTTTTTT.